A single sample gave rise to the 2 T cell receptor beta chains below, sequenced in a study of CXCR3-negative and CXCR3-positive naive CD8 T cells. Findings and limits, study-wide: The study found more hydrophobic TRB CDR3s in CXCR3-positive naive cells than in CXCR3-negative naive cells.

Their target antigens are unknown. With UMI labels, 5' RACE was used to prepare the TRB cDNA libraries. TCRdb processed the 5' RACE reads again and assigns one entry to each CDR3 protein, with no DNA. Here the sample table reports 75,000 to 100,000 distinct CDR3 sequences. Material for sequencing was naive CXCR3+ CD8+ T cells from blood. Documented subset: CD45RO-CCR7+CD27+CD95- naive CD8+ T cells expressing CXCR3 (TNR3+). The receptors originated from a human donor in good health. Some clones in this sample may be carry-over from other donors' samples.

The V call is TRBV5-5, the J call TRBJ2-7; TCRdb calls TRBD1, which cannot be checked without DNA. Germline V CDR1 and CDR2: SGHKS, YYEKEE (reference sequence). The CDR3 spans 14 residues. The CDR3 is CASSWYQGDYEQYF.

The chain couples TRBV5-1 to TRBJ1-1; the TRBD1 assignment by TCRdb is unverifiable without DNA. The CDR3 consists of 17 residues. The V gene's germline CDR1 is SGHRS and CDR2 YFSETQ. The CDR3 region is CASSFGTGGELNTEAFF.